These 23 T cell receptor beta chains originate from one sample sequenced in a study of cytomegalovirus exposure and HLA in healthy donors. Use of 60 Vbeta and 13 Jbeta primers characterized the PCR. Sequencing used immunoSEQ multiplex PCR; TCRdb keeps in-frame clones, though not all of them. The table counts around 140,000 clones; approximately 1.5% lies in the top ten. The sequenced sample was PBMCs. Every receptor here comes from a woman between 40 and 50 years old in good health and CMV-seronegative.

The chain combines TRBV5-4 with TRBJ2-1; 9 bases are a match to TRBD1. The V gene end was trimmed by 4 bases and the J gene end by 7 bases; junction bases not matched to a gene: 6. This CDR3 has 14 amino acids. Germline lookup yields CDR1 SGHNT and CDR2 YYREEE (reference sequence). DNA of the CDR3: TGTGCCAGCAGCGATACAGGGGGCGGGAATGAGCAGTTCTTC. Translated: CASSDTGGGNEQFF.

This chain connects TRBV7-3 to TRBJ1-3; D remains unclear. Trimming removed 2 bases from V and 0 bases from J, with 8 bases in between. Germline lookup yields CDR1 SGHTA and CDR2 FQGTGA. The CDR3 is 15 amino acids. This chain's CDR3 is CASSLGGNSGNTIYF. As DNA, the CDR3 is TGTGCCAGCAGCTTAGGAGGGAACTCTGGAAACACCATATATTTT.

The chain combines TRBV10-1 with TRBJ1-2, with TRBD1 identical over 10 bases. The ends lost 6 bases at V and 8 bases at J; junction bases unmatched: 12. The CDR3 has 15 residues. Per germline, CDR1 WNHNN and CDR2 SYGVQD (reference sequence). CDR3 region: CASRDNRDRGLGYTF. Here the CDR3 DNA reads TGCGCCAGCAGGGATAACCGGGACAGGGGTCTAGGCTACACCTTC.

The chain combines TRBV11-2 with TRBJ1-2, with 9 bases fitting TRBD1. The trim removed 4 bases at V and 5 bases at J, leaving 14 bases unmatched. CDR1 SGHAT and CDR2 FQNNGV come from the germline V gene. CDR3 length equals 17 residues. In nucleotides, the CDR3 is TGTGCCAGCAGCTCACTGGGGGGGAGACAGGGGGGATATGGCTACACCTTC. Translated: CASSSLGGRQGGYGYTF.

The J gene is TRBJ2-2, the V gene TRBV10-3; 9 nucleotides align to TRBD1. This CDR3 contains 14 residues. The V gene's germline CDR1 is ENHRY and CDR2 SYGVKD. V was clipped by 10 bases and J by 6 bases; unmatched bases: 9. CDR3 DNA sequence: TGTGCCACGGTCCGGGACAGGGCGTCCGGGGAGCTGTTTTTT. The encoded protein is CATVRDRASGELFF.

The chain combines TRBV7-9 with TRBJ1-4; possible D gene TRBD1, 6 bases. V was pared by 6 bases and J by 2 bases, with 13 bases between. The CDR3 is 15 residues long. Germline V gives CDR1 SEHNR, CDR2 FQNEAQ (reference sequence). The CDR3 DNA reads TGTGCCAGCAGGTTATCCACAGGGACTAATGAAAAACTGTTTTTT. Its protein product is CASRLSTGTNEKLFF.

V is TRBV6-5 and J is TRBJ1-2; D gene unclear. The length of the CDR3 is 15 residues. Per germline, CDR1 MNHEY and CDR2 SVGAGI. Trimming took off 2 bases at V and 2 bases at J, with 12 bases between the two ends. The CDR3 nucleotides are TGTGCCAGCAGTTACACAATGACTTTAAACTATGGCTACACCTTC. Translated: CASSYTMTLNYGYTF.

J is TRBJ2-2 and V is TRBV6-5, with TRBD2 matching 7 bases. CDR3 size: 14 residues. Germline lookup yields CDR1 MNHEY and CDR2 SVGAGI. With 4 bases clipped from V and 6 bases from J, the junction kept 5 bases outside the gene matches. The CDR3 is CASSWGLTAGELFF. CDR3 in DNA: TGTGCCAGCAGTTGGGGACTAACCGCCGGGGAGCTGTTTTTT.

The J gene is TRBJ2-3, the V gene TRBV5-6; 9 bases map to TRBD1. The V gene's germline CDR1 is SGHDT and CDR2 YYEEEE. V lost 0 bases, J lost 6 bases, and 5 bases stayed unmatched. This CDR3 comprises 15 residues. Written as DNA, the CDR3 is TGTGCCAGCAGCTTGGGACAGGGGGTATCGGATACGCAGTATTTT. This gives the protein CASSLGQGVSDTQYF.

The chain recombines TRBV7-8 with TRBJ1-2; the D is unclear. This CDR3 spans 13 amino acids. Deletions cut 1 base from V and 6 bases from J, with 9 bases between. Per the germline V gene, CDR1 is SGHVS and CDR2 is FQNEAQ. CDR3 residues: CASSLGAANGYTF. In nucleotides, the CDR3 is TGTGCCAGCAGCTTAGGGGCAGCAAATGGCTACACCTTC.

The chain carries TRBV2 and TRBJ1-1; 9 nucleotides line up with TRBD1. CDR1 and CDR2 from the germline V gene are SNHLY and FYNNEI. The CDR3 runs to 13 residues. V lost 8 bases to trimming and J lost 10 bases; unmatched junction nucleotides: 11. The CDR3 region is CASHRDRDRRAFF. The CDR3, as DNA: TGTGCCAGCCATCGGGACAGGGACCGTAGAGCTTTCTTT.

The chain uses TRBV7-3 and TRBJ2-2; a weak D match, TRBD2 (6 bases). The length of the CDR3 is 17 residues. Trimming left V 1 base short and J 6 bases short, with 18 bases between. The V gene's germline CDR1 is SGHTA and CDR2 FQGTGA. The CDR3 DNA sequence: TGTGCCAGCAGCTTAATTCAGGGTAACAGGAGGGCCGGGGAGCTGTTTTTT. This sequence encodes CASSLIQGNRRAGELFF.

V gene TRBV9 combines with J gene TRBJ2-7; D possibly corresponds to TRBD1 (5 bases). The CDR3 loop spans 13 amino acids. Germline V gives CDR1 SGDLS, CDR2 YYNGEE. Trimming pared 0 bases from V and 5 bases from J, leaving 9 bases between. CDR3 in amino acids: CASSVDPRDEQYF. Written as DNA, the CDR3 is TGTGCCAGCAGCGTAGACCCCAGGGACGAGCAGTACTTC. Supplemented by reference TRBV9 and TRBJ2-7, the full variable domain reads DSGVTQTPKHLITATGQRVTLRCSPRSGDLSVYWYQQSLDQGLQFLIQYYNGEERAKGNILERFSAQQFPDLHSELNLSSLELGDSALYFCASSVDPRDEQYFGPGTRLTVT.

This chain joins TRBV18 and TRBJ2-7, with 7 bases lining up with TRBD1. The CDR3 loop spans 13 amino acids. CDR1 KGHSH and CDR2 LQKENI come from the germline V gene. V lost 6 bases and J lost 5; bases outside the gene matches: 7. CDR3 in DNA: TGTGCCAGCTCCACGACAGGGATGGACGAGCAGTACTTC. Translating gives CASSTTGMDEQYF.

This chain links TRBV6-6 with TRBJ1-2; 9 positions agree with TRBD1. Trimming took 5 bases from V and 7 from J; bases not matched to a gene: 14. Per the germline V gene, CDR1 is MNHNY and CDR2 is SVGAGI (reference sequence). The length of the CDR3 is 16 residues. The CDR3 here is CASSPGTGQLGRGYTF. Here the CDR3 DNA reads TGTGCCAGCAGTCCTGGGACAGGGCAACTCGGTCGTGGCTACACCTTC.

CDR3 residues: CASRGQAAEAFF. The CDR3 coding sequence is TGTGCCAGCAGAGGACAGGCCGCTGAAGCTTTCTTT. The rearrangement joins TRBV7-6 to TRBJ1-1; 7 bases fit TRBD1. This CDR3 is 12 amino acids long. After removal of 6 bases from V and 6 bases from J, the junction contained 4 bases not matched to a gene. The germline V gene encodes CDR1 SGHVS and CDR2 FNYEAQ.

This chain's CDR3 is CASSIDRGGEAFF. CDR3 sequence (DNA): TGTGCCAGCAGCATCGACAGGGGTGGTGAAGCTTTCTTT. The V call is TRBV7-3, the J call TRBJ1-1; TRBD1 matches 8 bases. CDR3 length: 13 residues. After removal of 5 bases from V and 7 bases from J, the junction contained 6 bases not matched to a gene. Per the germline V gene, CDR1 is SGHTA and CDR2 is FQGTGA.

This sequence joins TRBV2 and TRBJ1-2; D is undetermined. Looked up from germline, CDR1 is SNHLY and CDR2 is FYNNEI. V lost 0 bases to trimming and J lost 4 bases, with 6 bases between them. The CDR3 extends over 13 amino acids. CDR3 nucleotide sequence: TGTGCCAGCAGTGAAGCGGGCAGCTATGGCTACACCTTC. Protein product: CASSEAGSYGYTF.

The CDR3 DNA is TGTGCCATCAGTGACCTCCAGGGGATGCGCGACGAGCAGTACGTC. This codes for CAISDLQGMRDEQYV. The chain has TRBV10-3 and TRBJ2-7; D may be TRBD1 (6 bases). The germline V and J ends were trimmed by 3 bases and 5 bases, with 17 bases remaining between them. In germline, CDR1 is ENHRY, CDR2 SYGVKD. CDR3 length equals 15 residues.

This rearrangement joins TRBV7-2 to TRBJ1-5; TRBD1 agrees at 7 bases. CDR1 and CDR2 from the germline V gene are SGHTA and FQGNSA. The CDR3 contains 16 residues. V shed 5 bases, J shed 6 bases, and the junction held 13 bases outside the gene matches. CDR3 sequence: CASSRTESGGRQPQHF. Written as DNA, the CDR3 is TGTGCCAGCAGCCGTACCGAATCAGGGGGACGTCAGCCCCAGCATTTT.

As regards this clone: Other DNA sequences in the same sample also yield this CDR3. V and J are TRBV6-5 and TRBJ1-1; perhaps TRBD1 as D (5 bases). Germline CDR1 reads MNHEY; CDR2 reads SVGAGI. Trimming removed 0 bases at V and 5 bases at J, with 7 bases between. The CDR3 extends over 13 amino acids. CDR3 coding DNA: TGTGCCAGCAGTTACTCGCGGGGGACTGAAGCTTTCTTT. Amino acid sequence: CASSYSRGTEAFF.

For the CDR3, the DNA is TGTGCCAGCAGCGTACAGGGGGCGATGGAGACCCAGTACTTC. The encoded protein is CASSVQGAMETQYF. The chain uses TRBV7-3 and TRBJ2-5, with 9 bases fitting TRBD1. CDR1 is SGHTA, CDR2 FQGTGA, per germline. Losses at the gene ends were 5 bases for V and 5 bases for J; bases not matched to a gene: 6. There are 14 residues in the CDR3.

The V gene is TRBV14, the J gene TRBJ2-5, with a tentative D call TRBD1 (5 bases). The length of the CDR3 is 13 residues. Germline V lookup: CDR1 SGHDN, CDR2 FVKESK. V was cut by 6 bases and J by 2 bases, with 10 bases left in between. CDR3 sequence reads: CASRSGKQETQYF. In DNA form, the CDR3 reads TGTGCCAGCAGGTCAGGGAAGCAAGAGACCCAGTACTTC.